This T cell receptor beta chain was captured by sequencing in a study of blood T cell repertoires in COVID-19. As for the study in general: Donors in the United States, Italy and Spain gave samples during acute or convalescent COVID-19. Nucleic acid was either cDNA or gDNA, and it came from T cells, B-cell-depleted T cells, or PBMCs.

Authors' analysis steps: The assay estimated nucleated cells by amplifying reference gene primers. Measured with immunoSEQ multiplex PCR; TCRdb has only the in-frame clones, and not every one. The V and J calls and the clone size are those of that table, but D and trimming were determined from the DNA. The sample lists about 90,000 clones, over 80% occurring once. CDR1 SGHRS and CDR2 YFSETQ come from the germline V gene. The CDR3 length is 13 residues. The trim removed 4 bases at V and 4 bases at J, leaving 2 bases unmatched. J is TRBJ1-5 and V is TRBV5-1; TRBD1 agrees at 7 bases. Sequencing was done on a sample of peripheral blood. The TCR was taken from a man aged 50 to 60 with acute or convalescent COVID-19. DNA of the CDR3: TGCGCCAGCAGCGAGGGACAGAATCAGCCCCAGCATTTT. Translation gives CASSEGQNQPQHF.